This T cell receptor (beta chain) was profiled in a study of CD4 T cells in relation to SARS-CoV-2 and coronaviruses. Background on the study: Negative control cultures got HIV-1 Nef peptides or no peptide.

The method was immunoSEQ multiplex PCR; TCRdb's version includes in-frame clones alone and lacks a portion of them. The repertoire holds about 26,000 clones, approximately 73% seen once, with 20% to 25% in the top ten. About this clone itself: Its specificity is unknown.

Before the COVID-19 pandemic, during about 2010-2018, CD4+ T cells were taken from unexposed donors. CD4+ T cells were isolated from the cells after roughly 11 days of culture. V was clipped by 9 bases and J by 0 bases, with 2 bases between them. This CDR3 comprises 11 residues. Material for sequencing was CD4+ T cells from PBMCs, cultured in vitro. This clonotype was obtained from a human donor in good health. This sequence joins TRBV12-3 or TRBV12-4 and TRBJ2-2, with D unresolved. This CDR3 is CASTNTGELFF. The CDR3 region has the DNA TGTGCCAGTACGAACACCGGGGAGCTGTTTTTT.